Listed here is a single T cell receptor (beta chain). These data originate in a study of OX40 agonist ivuxolimab in advanced cancers. Method: immunoSEQ multiplex PCR; TCRdb's copy keeps in-frame clones and lacks some. The repertoire holds 45,000 to 55,000 clones, with about 83% as singletons. The receptor comes from an adult with an advanced solid tumor such as melanoma, head and neck, liver or kidney cancer. Here the sequenced sample was CD4+ or CD8+ T cells sorted from blood, taken in a trial of the OX40 agonist ivuxolimab.

CDR3: CASRSGQNTEAFF. CDR3 bases: TGTGCCAGCAGGTCTGGACAGAACACTGAAGCTTTCTTT. This sequence joins TRBV6-6 and TRBJ1-1; maybe TRBD1 (5 bases). The germline V gene has CDR1 MNHNY and CDR2 SVGAGI (reference sequence). The CDR3 is 13 residues long. Trimming shortened V by 6 bases and J by 1 base, and 9 bases separated the two germline ends.